The 20 T cell receptor beta chains listed next were all sequenced from one sample in a study of T cell responses to AZD1222 COVID-19 vaccine. Libraries were prepared by immunoSEQ multiplex PCR; TCRdb keeps only in-frame clonotypes and omits some of them. The table lists some 130,000 clones, about 90% of them singletons, with 1.5% to 2% in the top ten. The specimen comprised peripheral blood, sampled on day 0 of AZD1222 vaccination. The receptors were sampled from an adult in good health.

V gene TRBV19 combines with J gene TRBJ2-1; D is unclear. Germline V CDR1 and CDR2: LNHDA, SQIVND (reference sequence). CDR3 length equals 15 residues. V lost 6 bases and J lost 12, with 24 bases in between. In nucleotides, the CDR3 is TGTGCCAGTAGCCAACGACGACTGACCTCCACCGGGCAGTTCTTC. It specifies CASSQRRLTSTGQFF.

The chain is built from TRBV28 and TRBJ1-4; the match to TRBD1 covers 8 bases. This CDR3 is built from 16 residues. CDR1 is MDHEN and CDR2 is SYDVKM in the germline V gene. Losses at the gene ends were 7 bases for V and 5 bases for J; bases not matched to a gene: 12. The CDR3 DNA sequence: TGTGCCAGCAAACCGCCGGCAGGGGGCGGGAATGAAAAACTGTTTTTT. Protein product: CASKPPAGGGNEKLFF.

This chain links TRBV2 with TRBJ1-5; unclear D gene. The CDR3 sequence is 12 residues long. Germline V gives CDR1 SNHLY, CDR2 FYNNEI. V was cut by 4 bases and J by 7 bases, with 8 bases left in between. This CDR3 is CASSGLSQPQHF. The CDR3 region has the DNA TGTGCCAGCAGTGGGTTATCCCAGCCCCAGCATTTT.

The chain carries TRBV5-1 and TRBJ1-1; D not certain. The CDR3 is 14 amino acids. The germline gives CDR1 SGHRS, CDR2 YFSETQ. Between the trimmed V and J ends, which lost 1 base and 6 bases, there was a span of 13 bases. CDR3 residues: CASSLRQGGAEAFF. CDR3 in DNA: TGCGCCAGCAGCTTGAGGCAAGGCGGTGCTGAAGCTTTCTTT.

This clone has a single count. V usage is TRBV28 and J usage is TRBJ1-1, with 7 bases lining up with TRBD1. Germline values: CDR1 MDHEN, CDR2 SYDVKM. Trimming cost V 2 bases and J 10 bases; bases outside gene matches: 13. The CDR3 consists of 15 residues. CDR3 residues: CASSLPETGWGGAFF. The DNA of the CDR3 is TGTGCCAGCAGTTTACCCGAGACAGGGTGGGGGGGAGCTTTCTTT.

This clone has a handful of counts. The rearrangement links TRBV9 to TRBJ1-1; TRBD1 aligns across 8 bases. CDR1 and CDR2 (germline): SGDLS, YYNGEE. The CDR3 contains 14 residues. Trimming removed 5 bases from V and 0 bases from J; junction bases left unmatched: 3. The CDR3 is CASSKTGVNTEAFF. The CDR3 DNA reads as TGTGCCAGCAGTAAGACAGGGGTGAACACTGAAGCTTTCTTT.

CDR3 protein: CASSQKDREQPQHF. CDR3 sequence (DNA): TGTGCCAGCAGCCAAAAAGACAGGGAGCAGCCCCAGCATTTT. This chain joins TRBV7-8 and TRBJ1-5; 7 nucleotides agree with TRBD1. Germline V gene sequence: CDR1 SGHVS, CDR2 FQNEAQ. The CDR3 covers 14 residues. V trimming: 5 bases; J trimming: 7 bases; junction bases outside the gene matches: 8. The whole variable domain, remainder taken from reference TRBV7-8 and TRBJ1-5, is GAGVSQSPRYKVAKRGQDVALRCDPISGHVSLFWYQQALGQGPEFLTYFQNEAQLDKSGLPSDRFFAERPEGSVSTLKIQRTQQEDSAVYLCASSQKDREQPQHFGDGTRLSIL.

The DNA of the CDR3 is TGTGCCAGCAGCAGGACAGATTTATCTGGGGCCAACGTCCTGACTTTC. Its translation: CASSRTDLSGANVLTF. The chain couples TRBV6-4 to TRBJ2-6; tentatively, D is TRBD1 (6 bases). Trimming took off 6 bases at V and 1 base at J, with 13 bases between the two ends. This CDR3 has 16 amino acids. Germline CDR1 is MRHNA and CDR2 is SNTAGT.

The V gene is TRBV12-3 or TRBV12-4, the J gene TRBJ1-2; D may be TRBD1 (5 bases). The CDR3 extends over 11 amino acids. V shed 5 bases and J shed 7 bases, with 8 bases lying between them. The CDR3 DNA follows: TGTGCCAGCAGTAACAGGCGTGGCTACACCTTC. As protein: CASSNRRGYTF.

The chain employs TRBV11-2 and TRBJ1-2, with D possibly TRBD1 on 6 matching bases. The CDR3 length is 12 residues. The ends were cut back, 4 bases at V and 5 bases at J, with 8 bases in the middle. Germline V CDR1 and CDR2: SGHAT, FQNNGV. The CDR3 DNA follows: TGTGCCAGCAGCTGGACAGCTTATGGCTACACCTTC. This sequence encodes CASSWTAYGYTF.

V and J are TRBV4-3 and TRBJ1-6; weak D call: TRBD1 (6 bases). V dropped 4 bases and J dropped 12 bases, with 16 bases sitting between them. CDR3 length: 14 amino acids. In germline, CDR1 is LGHNA, CDR2 YSLEER. The CDR3: CASSPEKGVIPLHF. CDR3 bases: TGCGCCAGCAGCCCGGAAAAGGGGGTCATACCCCTCCACTTT.

CDR3 sequence (DNA): TGTGCCAGTTCTGAGGGGTGGCATGGCTACACCTTC. Amino acid sequence: CASSEGWHGYTF. The chain uses TRBV19 and TRBJ1-2; D is possibly TRBD1 (5 bases). Germline V gene sequence: CDR1 LNHDA, CDR2 SQIVND (reference sequence). The CDR3 totals 12 residues. Between the trimmed V and J ends, which lost 8 bases and 6 bases, there was a span of 13 bases.

The J gene is TRBJ2-3, the V gene TRBV28; no clear D gene. With 6 bases removed from V and 4 bases from J, the gap between germline ends came to 17 bases. This CDR3 has 15 amino acids. Germline V gene data show CDR1 as MDHEN and CDR2 as SYDVKM. The CDR3 is CASRQEPGRADTQYF. The CDR3 bases are TGTGCCAGCAGGCAAGAACCGGGCCGGGCAGATACGCAGTATTTT.

The chain is built from TRBV28 and TRBJ2-1; TRBD2 might be the D (6 bases). The germline V gene encodes CDR1 MDHEN and CDR2 SYDVKM. The CDR3 contains 15 residues. V lost 5 bases, J lost 12 bases, and 23 bases lay in between. In DNA, the CDR3 is TGTGCCAGCAGTGACCCAGGGACTCCCCTCAGTGGGCAGTTCTTC. It yields the protein CASSDPGTPLSGQFF.

V usage is TRBV7-2 and J usage is TRBJ1-1, with a possible D match to TRBD1 (6 bases). This CDR3 comprises 17 residues. V was pared by 5 bases and J by 4 bases, with 23 bases between. The germline gives CDR1 SGHTA, CDR2 FQGNSA. This CDR3 reads CASSRTTGAGWGTEAFF. CDR3 nucleotides: TGTGCCAGCAGCCGGACGACAGGAGCGGGATGGGGCACTGAAGCTTTCTTT.

The CDR3 sequence is CASSLLGLAGGDEQYF. The CDR3 bases are TGTGCCAGCAGTTTACTGGGACTAGCGGGAGGGGACGAGCAGTACTTC. The genes are TRBV28 and TRBJ2-7, with 16 positions matching TRBD2. The CDR3 is made up of 16 amino acids. With V trimmed by 2 bases and J by 5 bases, 3 bases remained unmatched. In germline, CDR1 is MDHEN, CDR2 SYDVKM. Together with reference TRBV28 and TRBJ2-7, the CDR3 gives the full variable domain: DVKVTQSSRYLVKRTGEKVFLECVQDMDHENMFWYRQDPGLGLRLIYFSYDVKMKEKGDIPEGYSVSREKKERFSLILESASTNQTSMYLCASSLLGLAGGDEQYFGPGTRLTVT.

The chain recombines TRBV11-3 with TRBJ2-5; 10 bases line up with TRBD1. After removal of 5 bases from V and 5 bases from J, the junction contained 14 bases not matched to a gene. The CDR3 totals 17 residues. CDR1 SGHNT and CDR2 YENEEA come from the germline V gene. CDR3 nucleotides: TGTGCCAGCAGCCCGCCGGGACAGGGGATGTTATGGGAGACCCAGTACTTC. Protein: CASSPPGQGMLWETQYF.

V gene TRBV5-5 combines with J gene TRBJ1-5, with no clear D. V dropped 5 bases and J dropped 0 bases, with 12 bases sitting between them. The CDR3 is made up of 15 amino acids. Germline CDR1 is SGHKS and CDR2 is YYEKEE (reference sequence). CDR3 nucleotides: TGTGCCAGCAGGGAACAATTAAATAGCAATCAGCCCCAGCATTTT. Encoded protein: CASREQLNSNQPQHF.

The genes are TRBV11-2 and TRBJ2-2; D is unresolved. The CDR3 contains 13 residues. Germline V lookup: CDR1 SGHAT, CDR2 FQNNGV. V was shortened by 1 base and J by 6 bases, with 6 bases between the two germline ends. The CDR3 sequence is CASSLGGAGELFF. Here the CDR3 DNA reads TGTGCCAGCAGCTTAGGCGGAGCCGGGGAGCTGTTTTTT. The whole variable domain, filled in from reference TRBV11-2 and TRBJ2-2, reads EAGVAQSPRYKIIEKRQSVAFWCNPISGHATLYWYQQILGQGPKLLIQFQNNGVVDDSQLPKDRFSAERLKGVDSTLKIQPAKLEDSAVYLCASSLGGAGELFFGEGSRLTVL.

This clone is a singleton in its sample. This chain joins TRBV5-1 and TRBJ2-7; 8 bases map to TRBD1. The V segment lost 2 bases and the J segment 0 bases; nucleotides outside the gene matches: 1. CDR1 is SGHRS, CDR2 YFSETQ, per germline. The CDR3 has 14 amino acids. Written as DNA, the CDR3 is TGCGCCAGCAGCTTAGACAGGGGCTCCTACGAGCAGTACTTC. As protein: CASSLDRGSYEQYF.